The clone carrying this T cell receptor (beta chain) appeared once. Its antigen remains unknown. The sample holds other DNA sequences that translate to the same CDR3. Per germline, CDR1 SGHAT and CDR2 FQNNGV. V shed 4 bases and J shed 0 bases, with 4 bases lying between them. This CDR3 is built from 12 residues. Repertoires were generated with immunoSEQ multiplex PCR, while TCRdb's copy carries only in-frame clones and drops some. Of some 2,000,000 clones listed, roughly 95% were seen once; the top ten hold more than 0.1%. This sample stems from a study of shared clonotypes between healthy human individuals. Across the whole study: Plates per donor: three CD4 naive, three CD4 memory, two CD8 naive, one CD8 memory. Study outcomes and limitations: The low donor count limited represented genetic and exposure-history diversity.

The gene calls are TRBV11-2 and TRBJ2-7, with no clear D. The sequence was obtained from a man aged 18-30 years in good health. The sample comprised naive CD4+ T cells sorted from blood. Subset specified: CD45RA+ positively selected. CDR3 bases: TGTGCCAGCAGCTCCCCCTCCTACGAGCAGTACTTC. Translation gives CASSSPSYEQYF.